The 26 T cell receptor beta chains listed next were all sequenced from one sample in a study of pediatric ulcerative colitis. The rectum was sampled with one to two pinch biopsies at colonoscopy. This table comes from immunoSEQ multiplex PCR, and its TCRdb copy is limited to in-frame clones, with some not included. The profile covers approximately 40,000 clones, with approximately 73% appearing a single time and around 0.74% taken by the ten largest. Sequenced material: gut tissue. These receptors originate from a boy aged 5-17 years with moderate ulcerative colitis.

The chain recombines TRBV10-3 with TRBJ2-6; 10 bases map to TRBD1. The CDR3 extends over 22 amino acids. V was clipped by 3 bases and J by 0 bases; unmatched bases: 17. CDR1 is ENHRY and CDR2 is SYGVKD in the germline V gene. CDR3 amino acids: CAISDLHRDRGPSGSGANVLTF. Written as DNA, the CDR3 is TGTGCCATCAGTGACCTCCACCGGGACAGGGGTCCCTCCGGCTCTGGGGCCAACGTCCTGACTTTC.

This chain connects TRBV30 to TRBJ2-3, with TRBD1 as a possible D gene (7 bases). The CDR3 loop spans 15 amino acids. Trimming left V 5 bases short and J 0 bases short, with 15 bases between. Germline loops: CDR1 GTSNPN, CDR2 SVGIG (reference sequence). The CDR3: CAWAAAGGSTDTQYF. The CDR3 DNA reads TGTGCCTGGGCGGCGGCAGGGGGGAGCACAGATACGCAGTATTTT.

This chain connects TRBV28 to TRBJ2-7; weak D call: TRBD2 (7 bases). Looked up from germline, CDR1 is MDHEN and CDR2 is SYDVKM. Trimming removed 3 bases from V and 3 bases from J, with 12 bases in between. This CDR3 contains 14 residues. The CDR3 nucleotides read TGTGCCAGCAGTTTGGGGGGGCCTGACTACGAGCAGTACTTC. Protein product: CASSLGGPDYEQYF.

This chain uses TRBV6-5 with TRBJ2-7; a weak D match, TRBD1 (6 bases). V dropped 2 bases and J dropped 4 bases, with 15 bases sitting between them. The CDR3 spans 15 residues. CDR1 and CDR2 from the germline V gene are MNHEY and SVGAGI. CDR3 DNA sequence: TGTGCCAGCAGTTACGCAACCGGGACAAGTTACGAGCAGTACTTC. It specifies CASSYATGTSYEQYF.

This CDR3 reads CASSLTDRGMETQYF. In DNA, the CDR3 is TGTGCCAGCAGCTTAACCGACAGGGGGATGGAGACCCAGTACTTC. The chain uses TRBV11-2 and TRBJ2-5; TRBD1 matches at 9 bases. Germline V CDR1 and CDR2: SGHAT, FQNNGV. Unmatched junction bases numbered 6, after V lost 2 bases and J lost 5 bases. The CDR3 length is 15 residues. Based on the CDR3 plus reference TRBV11-2 and TRBJ2-5, the full variable domain is EAGVAQSPRYKIIEKRQSVAFWCNPISGHATLYWYQQILGQGPKLLIQFQNNGVVDDSQLPKDRFSAERLKGVDSTLKIQPAKLEDSAVYLCASSLTDRGMETQYFGPGTRLLVL.

The CDR3 is CASSYSIDTNYGYTF. CDR3 nucleotides: TGTGCCAGCAGTTACTCGATAGACACTAACTATGGCTACACCTTC. The chain is built from TRBV6-6 and TRBJ1-2; D is undetermined. Per the germline V gene, CDR1 is MNHNY and CDR2 is SVGAGI (reference sequence). Trimming stripped 0 bases from V and 0 bases from J, with 8 bases between. This CDR3 has 15 amino acids.

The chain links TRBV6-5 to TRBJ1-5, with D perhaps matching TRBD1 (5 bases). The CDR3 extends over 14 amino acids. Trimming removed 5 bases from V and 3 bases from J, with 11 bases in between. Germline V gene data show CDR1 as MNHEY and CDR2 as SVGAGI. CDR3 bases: TGTGCCAGCAGTCCCCGGGGGATCAATCAGCCCCAGCATTTT. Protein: CASSPRGINQPQHF.

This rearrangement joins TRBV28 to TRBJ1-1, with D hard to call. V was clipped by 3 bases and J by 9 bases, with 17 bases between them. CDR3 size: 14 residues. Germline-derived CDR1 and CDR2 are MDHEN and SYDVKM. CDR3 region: CASSLRGSGYKAFF. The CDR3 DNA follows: TGTGCCAGCAGTTTGAGAGGGTCTGGATATAAAGCTTTCTTT.

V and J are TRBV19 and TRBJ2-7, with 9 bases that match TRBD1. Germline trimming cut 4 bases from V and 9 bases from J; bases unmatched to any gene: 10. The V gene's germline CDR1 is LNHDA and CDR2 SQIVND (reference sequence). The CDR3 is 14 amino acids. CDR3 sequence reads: CASSTRDRVQGQYF. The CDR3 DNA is TGTGCCAGTAGTACTCGGGACAGGGTACAGGGGCAGTACTTC.

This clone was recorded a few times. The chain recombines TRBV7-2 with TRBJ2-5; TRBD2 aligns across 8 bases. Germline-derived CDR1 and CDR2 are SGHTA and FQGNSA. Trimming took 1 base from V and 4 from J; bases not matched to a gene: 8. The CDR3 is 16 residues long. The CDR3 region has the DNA TGTGCCAGCAGCTTAGGCTCTGGCGGGGGGCGAGAGACCCAGTACTTC. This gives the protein CASSLGSGGGRETQYF.

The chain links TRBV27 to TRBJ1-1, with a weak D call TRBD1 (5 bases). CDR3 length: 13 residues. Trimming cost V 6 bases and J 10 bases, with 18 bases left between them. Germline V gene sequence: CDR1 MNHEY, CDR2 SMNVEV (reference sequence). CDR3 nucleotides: TGTGCCAGCAGCCCGGTAGGGGCACTAAGAGCTTTCTTT. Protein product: CASSPVGALRAFF.

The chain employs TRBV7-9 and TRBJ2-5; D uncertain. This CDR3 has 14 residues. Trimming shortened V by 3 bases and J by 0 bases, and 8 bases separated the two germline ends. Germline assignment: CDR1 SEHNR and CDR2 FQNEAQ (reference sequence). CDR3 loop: CASSFGSNQETQYF. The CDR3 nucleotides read TGTGCCAGCAGCTTTGGCTCGAACCAAGAGACCCAGTACTTC.

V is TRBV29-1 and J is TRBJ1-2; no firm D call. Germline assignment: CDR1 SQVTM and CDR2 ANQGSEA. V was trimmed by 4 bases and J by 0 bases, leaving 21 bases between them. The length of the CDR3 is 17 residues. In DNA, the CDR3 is TGCAGCGTTGGTGTCAATTGGGGAGGCCCTCCTAACTATGGCTACACCTTC. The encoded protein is CSVGVNWGGPPNYGYTF.

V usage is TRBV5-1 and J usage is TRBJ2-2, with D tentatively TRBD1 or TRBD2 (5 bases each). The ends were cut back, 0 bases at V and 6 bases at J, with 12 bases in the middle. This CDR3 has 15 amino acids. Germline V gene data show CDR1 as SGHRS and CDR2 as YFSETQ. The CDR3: CASSLDGGIAGELFF. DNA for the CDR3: TGCGCCAGCAGCTTGGATGGGGGTATTGCCGGGGAGCTGTTTTTT.

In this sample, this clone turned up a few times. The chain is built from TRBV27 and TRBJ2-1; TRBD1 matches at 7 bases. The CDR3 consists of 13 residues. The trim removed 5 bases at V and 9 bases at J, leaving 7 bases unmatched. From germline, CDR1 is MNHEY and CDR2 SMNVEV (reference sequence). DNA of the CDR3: TGTGCCAGCAGTCCAGACAGGGTCAGTGAGCAGTTCTTC. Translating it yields CASSPDRVSEQFF.

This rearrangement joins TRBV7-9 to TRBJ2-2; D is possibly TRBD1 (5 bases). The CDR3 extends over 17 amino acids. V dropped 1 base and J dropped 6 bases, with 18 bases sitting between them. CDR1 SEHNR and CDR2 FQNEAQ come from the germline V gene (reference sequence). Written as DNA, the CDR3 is TGTGCCAGCAGCTTAGGTTGGGGCGCAGGGTTCTCCGGGGAGCTGTTTTTT. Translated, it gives CASSLGWGAGFSGELFF. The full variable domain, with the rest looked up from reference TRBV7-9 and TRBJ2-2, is DTGVSQNPRHKITKRGQNVTFRCDPISEHNRLYWYRQTLGQGPEFLTYFQNEAQLEKSRLLSDRFSAERPKGSFSTLEIQRTEQGDSAMYLCASSLGWGAGFSGELFFGEGSRLTVL.

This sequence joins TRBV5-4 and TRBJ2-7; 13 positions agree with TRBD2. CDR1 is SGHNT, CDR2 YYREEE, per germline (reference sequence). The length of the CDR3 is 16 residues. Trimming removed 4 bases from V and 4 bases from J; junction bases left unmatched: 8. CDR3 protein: CASSIGLAGAGYEQYF. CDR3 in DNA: TGTGCCAGCAGCATCGGACTAGCGGGAGCCGGGTACGAGCAGTACTTC.

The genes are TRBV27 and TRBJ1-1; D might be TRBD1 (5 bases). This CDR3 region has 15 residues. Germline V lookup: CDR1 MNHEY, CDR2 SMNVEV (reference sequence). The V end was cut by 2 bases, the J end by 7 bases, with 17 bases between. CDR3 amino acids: CASSLIHQGWGEAFF. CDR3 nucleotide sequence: TGTGCCAGCAGTTTAATCCATCAGGGATGGGGTGAAGCTTTCTTT.

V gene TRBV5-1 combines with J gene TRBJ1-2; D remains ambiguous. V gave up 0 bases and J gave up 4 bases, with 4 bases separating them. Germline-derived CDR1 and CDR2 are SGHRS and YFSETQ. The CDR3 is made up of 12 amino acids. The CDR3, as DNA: TGCGCCAGCAGCTTGGACGGCTATGGCTACACCTTC. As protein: CASSLDGYGYTF.

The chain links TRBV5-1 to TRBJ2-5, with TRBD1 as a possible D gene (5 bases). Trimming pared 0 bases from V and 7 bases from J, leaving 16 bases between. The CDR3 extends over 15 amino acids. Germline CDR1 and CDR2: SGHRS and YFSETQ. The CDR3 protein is CASSLETDNQGTQYF. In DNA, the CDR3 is TGCGCCAGCAGCTTGGAGACCGATAATCAGGGGACCCAGTACTTC. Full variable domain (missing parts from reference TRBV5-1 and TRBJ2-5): KAGVTQTPRYLIKTRGQQVTLSCSPISGHRSVSWYQQTPGQGLQFLFEYFSETQRNKGNFPGRFSGRQFSNSRSEMNVSTLELGDSALYLCASSLETDNQGTQYFGPGTRLLVL.

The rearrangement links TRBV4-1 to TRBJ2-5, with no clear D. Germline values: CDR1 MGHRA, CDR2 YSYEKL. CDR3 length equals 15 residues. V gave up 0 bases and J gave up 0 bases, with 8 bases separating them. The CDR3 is CASSQDDTYQETQYF. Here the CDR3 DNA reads TGCGCCAGCAGCCAAGATGACACGTACCAAGAGACCCAGTACTTC.

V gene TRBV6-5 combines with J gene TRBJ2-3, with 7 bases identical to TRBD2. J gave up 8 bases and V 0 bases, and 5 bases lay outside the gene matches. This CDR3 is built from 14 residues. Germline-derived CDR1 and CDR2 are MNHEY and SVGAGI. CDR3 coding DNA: TGTGCCAGCAGTTACTCAGGGCCGGGGGGTACGCAGTATTTT. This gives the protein CASSYSGPGGTQYF.

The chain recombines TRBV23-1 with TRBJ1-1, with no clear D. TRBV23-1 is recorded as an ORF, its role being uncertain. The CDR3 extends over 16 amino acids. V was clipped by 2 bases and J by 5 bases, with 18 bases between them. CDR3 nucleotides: TGCGCCAGCAGTCAACTTTTTGGGAGACTCTCTACTGAAGCTTTCTTT. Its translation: CASSQLFGRLSTEAFF.

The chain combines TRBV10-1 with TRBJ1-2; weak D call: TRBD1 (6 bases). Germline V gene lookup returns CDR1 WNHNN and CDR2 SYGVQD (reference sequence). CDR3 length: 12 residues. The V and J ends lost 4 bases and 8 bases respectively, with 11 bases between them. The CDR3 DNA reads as TGCGCCAGCAGTGCGAACAGGGTCGGCTACACCTTC. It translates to CASSANRVGYTF.

This CDR3 is CASSEPRRGNNTEAFF. CDR3 bases: TGTGCCAGCAGTGAACCTCGGAGGGGAAATAACACTGAAGCTTTCTTT. V is TRBV6-1 and J is TRBJ1-1; D is possibly TRBD1 (5 bases). V shed 2 bases and J shed 2 bases, with 15 bases lying between them. CDR1 and CDR2 (germline): MNHNS, SASEGT. The CDR3 consists of 16 residues.

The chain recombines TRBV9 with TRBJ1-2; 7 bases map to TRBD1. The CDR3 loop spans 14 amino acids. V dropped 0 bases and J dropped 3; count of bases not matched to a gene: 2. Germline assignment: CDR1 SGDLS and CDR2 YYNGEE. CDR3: CASSVGQGDYGYTF. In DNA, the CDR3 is TGTGCCAGCAGCGTAGGTCAGGGGGACTATGGCTACACCTTC.